The TCR beta chain described here comes from a study of shared clonotypes between healthy human individuals. Turning to this clone: The antigen remains unidentified.

The germline V gene encodes CDR1 ENHRY and CDR2 SYGVKD. The J segment lost 5 bases and the V segment lost 1 base, leaving 2 bases of the junction unmatched. This CDR3 is 15 amino acids long. This was a deep-level run. Measured with immunoSEQ multiplex PCR; TCRdb has only the in-frame clones, and not every one. The data show roughly 1 million clones, with around 75% seen just once and approximately 1.5% held by the top ten. Findings and caveats of the study: Sampling included only blood; tissue repertoires likely differ.

The donors were adults (healthy and HIV-negative) with no recent acute infections or vaccinations. The J gene is TRBJ1-6, the V gene TRBV10-3; the match to TRBD1 covers 7 bases. This receptor was obtained from a man aged 18 to 30 in good health. Sequenced: memory CD4+ T cells sorted from blood. Subset indicated: CD45RA-negative fraction. CDR3 sequence: CAISEWDSHNSPLHF. The CDR3 DNA is TGTGCCATCAGTGAGTGGGACAGTCATAATTCACCCCTCCACTTT.